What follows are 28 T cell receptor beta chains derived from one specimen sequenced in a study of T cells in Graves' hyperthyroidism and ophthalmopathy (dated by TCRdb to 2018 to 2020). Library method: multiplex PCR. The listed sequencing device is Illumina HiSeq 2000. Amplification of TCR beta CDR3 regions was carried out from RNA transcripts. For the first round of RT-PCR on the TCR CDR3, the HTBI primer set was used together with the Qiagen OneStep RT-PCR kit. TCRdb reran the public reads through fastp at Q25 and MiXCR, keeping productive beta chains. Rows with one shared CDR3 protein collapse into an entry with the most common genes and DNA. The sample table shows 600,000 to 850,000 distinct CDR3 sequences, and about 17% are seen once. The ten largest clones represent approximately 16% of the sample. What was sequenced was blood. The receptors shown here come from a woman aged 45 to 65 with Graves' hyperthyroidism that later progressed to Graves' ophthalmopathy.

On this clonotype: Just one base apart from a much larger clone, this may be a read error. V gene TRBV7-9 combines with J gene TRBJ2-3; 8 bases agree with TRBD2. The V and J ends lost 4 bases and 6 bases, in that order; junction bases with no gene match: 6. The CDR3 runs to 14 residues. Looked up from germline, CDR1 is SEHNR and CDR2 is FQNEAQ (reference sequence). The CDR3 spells CASSSRGVLDTQYF. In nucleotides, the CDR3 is TGTGCCAGCAGCTCGCGGGGGGTCTTGGATACGCAGTATTTT.

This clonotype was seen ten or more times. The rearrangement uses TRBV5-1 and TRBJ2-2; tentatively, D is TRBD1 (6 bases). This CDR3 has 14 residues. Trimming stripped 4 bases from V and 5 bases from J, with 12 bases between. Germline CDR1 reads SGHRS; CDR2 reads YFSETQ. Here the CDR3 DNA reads TGCGCCAGCAGCCCATCACAGGGAACCGGGGAGCTGTTTTTT. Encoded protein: CASSPSQGTGELFF.

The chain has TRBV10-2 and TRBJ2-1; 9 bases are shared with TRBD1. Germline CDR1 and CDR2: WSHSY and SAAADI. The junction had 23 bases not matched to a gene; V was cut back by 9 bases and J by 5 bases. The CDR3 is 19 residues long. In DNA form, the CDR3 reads TGCGCCAGTCTATCCGGGACAGGGTTTATTACGCTCAGGGACAATGAGCAGTTCTTC. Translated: CASLSGTGFITLRDNEQFF.

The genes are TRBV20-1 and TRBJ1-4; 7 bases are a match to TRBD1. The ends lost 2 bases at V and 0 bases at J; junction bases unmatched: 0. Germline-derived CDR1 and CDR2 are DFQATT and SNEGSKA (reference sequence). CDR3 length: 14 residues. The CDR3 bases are TGCAGTGCTAGACAGGGGGCAACTAATGAAAAACTGTTTTTT. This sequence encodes CSARQGATNEKLFF.

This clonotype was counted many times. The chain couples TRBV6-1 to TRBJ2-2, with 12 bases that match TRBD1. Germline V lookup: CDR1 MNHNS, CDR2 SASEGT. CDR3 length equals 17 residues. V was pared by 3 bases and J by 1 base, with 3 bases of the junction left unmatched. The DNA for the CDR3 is TGTGCCAGCAGTGACGGGACAGGGGGCAAGAACACCGGGGAGCTGTTTTTT. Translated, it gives CASSDGTGGKNTGELFF.

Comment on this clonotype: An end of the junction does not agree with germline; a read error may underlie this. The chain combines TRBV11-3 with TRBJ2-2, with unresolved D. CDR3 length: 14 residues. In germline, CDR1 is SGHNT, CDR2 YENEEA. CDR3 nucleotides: TGTGCCGGCAGGATCACAGCGAACACCGGGGAGCTGTTTTTT. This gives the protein CAGRITANTGELFF.

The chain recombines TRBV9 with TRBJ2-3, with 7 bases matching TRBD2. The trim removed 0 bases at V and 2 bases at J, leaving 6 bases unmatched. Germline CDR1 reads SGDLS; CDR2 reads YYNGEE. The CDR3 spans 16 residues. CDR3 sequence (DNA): TGTGCCAGCAGCGTAGTGGGCGGGGGAAACACAGATACGCAGTATTTT. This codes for CASSVVGGGNTDTQYF.

Written as DNA, the CDR3 is TGCAGTGCTAGCACCTGGGGCGGGGAAGGTCAGCCCCAGCATTTT. This codes for CSASTWGGEGQPQHF. The V gene is TRBV20-1, the J gene TRBJ1-5; D possibly corresponds to TRBD1 (5 bases). Per germline, CDR1 DFQATT and CDR2 SNEGSKA (reference sequence). This CDR3 comprises 15 residues. Trimming cost V 3 bases and J 6 bases, with 18 bases left between them.

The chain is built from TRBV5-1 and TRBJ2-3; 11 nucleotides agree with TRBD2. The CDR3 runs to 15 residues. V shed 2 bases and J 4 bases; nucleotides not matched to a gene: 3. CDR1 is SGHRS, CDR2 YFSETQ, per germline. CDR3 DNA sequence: TGCGCCAGCAGCTTTAGCGGGGGGGGTGCAGATACGCAGTATTTT. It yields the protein CASSFSGGGADTQYF. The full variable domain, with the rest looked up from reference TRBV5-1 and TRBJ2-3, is KAGVTQTPRYLIKTRGQQVTLSCSPISGHRSVSWYQQTPGQGLQFLFEYFSETQRNKGNFPGRFSGRQFSNSRSEMNVSTLELGDSALYLCASSFSGGGADTQYFGPGTRLTVL.

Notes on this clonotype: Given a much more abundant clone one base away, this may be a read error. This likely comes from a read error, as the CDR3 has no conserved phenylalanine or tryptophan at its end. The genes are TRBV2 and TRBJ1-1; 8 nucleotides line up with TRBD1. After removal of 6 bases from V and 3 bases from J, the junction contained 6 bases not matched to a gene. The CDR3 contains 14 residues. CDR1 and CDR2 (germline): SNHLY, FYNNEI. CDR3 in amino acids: CASRTGALDTEAFS. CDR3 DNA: TGTGCCAGCAGGACAGGGGCCCTTGACACTGAAGCTTTCTCT.

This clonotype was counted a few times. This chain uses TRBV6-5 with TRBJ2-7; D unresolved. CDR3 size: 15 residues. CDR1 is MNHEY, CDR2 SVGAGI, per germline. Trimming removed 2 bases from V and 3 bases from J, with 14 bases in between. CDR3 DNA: TGTGCCAGCAGTTACCCCAAAGGCTACGGCTACGAGCAGTACTTC. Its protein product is CASSYPKGYGYEQYF.

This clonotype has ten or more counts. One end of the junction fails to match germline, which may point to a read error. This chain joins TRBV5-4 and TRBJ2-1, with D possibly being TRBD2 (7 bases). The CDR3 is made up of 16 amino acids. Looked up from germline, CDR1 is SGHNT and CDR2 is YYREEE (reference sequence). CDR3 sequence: CASSVGGGSSYNEQFF. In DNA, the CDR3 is TGCGCCAGCAGCGTGGGGGGGGGCTCCTCCTACAATGAGCAGTTCTTC. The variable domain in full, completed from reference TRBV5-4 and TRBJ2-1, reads ETGVTQSPTHLIKTRGQQVTLRCSSQSGHNTVSWYQQALGQGPQFIFQYYREEENGRGNFPPRFSGLQFPNYSSELNVNALELDDSALYLCASSVGGGSSYNEQFFGPGTRLTVL.

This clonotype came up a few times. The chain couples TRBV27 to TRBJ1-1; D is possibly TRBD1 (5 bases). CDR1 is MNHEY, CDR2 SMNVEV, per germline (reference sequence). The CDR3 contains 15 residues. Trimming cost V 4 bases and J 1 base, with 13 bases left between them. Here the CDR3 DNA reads TGTGCCAGCAGTTATCTTGGTGGGGGGAACACTGAAGCTTTCTTT. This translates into CASSYLGGGNTEAFF.

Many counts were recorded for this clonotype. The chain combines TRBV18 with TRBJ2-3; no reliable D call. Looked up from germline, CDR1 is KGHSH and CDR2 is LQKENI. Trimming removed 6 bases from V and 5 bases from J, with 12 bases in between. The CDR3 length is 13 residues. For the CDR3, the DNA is TGTGCCAGCTCGCGAAATTTGGAAGATACGCAGTATTTT. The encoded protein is CASSRNLEDTQYF.

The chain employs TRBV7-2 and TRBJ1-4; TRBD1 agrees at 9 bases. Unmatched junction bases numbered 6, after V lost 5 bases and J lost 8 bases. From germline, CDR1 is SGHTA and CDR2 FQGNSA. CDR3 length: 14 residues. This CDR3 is CASSRDRVREKLFF. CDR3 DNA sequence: TGTGCCAGCAGCAGGGACAGGGTACGAGAAAAACTGTTTTTT.

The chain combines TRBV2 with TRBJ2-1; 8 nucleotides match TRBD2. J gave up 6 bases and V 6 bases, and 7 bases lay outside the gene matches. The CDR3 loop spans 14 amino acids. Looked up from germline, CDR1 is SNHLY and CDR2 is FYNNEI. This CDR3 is CASRESGSPNEQFF. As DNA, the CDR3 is TGTGCCAGCAGAGAGAGCGGGAGTCCCAATGAGCAGTTCTTC.

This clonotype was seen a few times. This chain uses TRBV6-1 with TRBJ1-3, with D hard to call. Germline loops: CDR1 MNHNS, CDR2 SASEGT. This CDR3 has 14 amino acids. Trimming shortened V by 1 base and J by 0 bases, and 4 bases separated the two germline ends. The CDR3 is CASSEGYSGNTIYF. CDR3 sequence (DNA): TGTGCCAGCAGTGAAGGGTACTCTGGAAACACCATATATTTT.

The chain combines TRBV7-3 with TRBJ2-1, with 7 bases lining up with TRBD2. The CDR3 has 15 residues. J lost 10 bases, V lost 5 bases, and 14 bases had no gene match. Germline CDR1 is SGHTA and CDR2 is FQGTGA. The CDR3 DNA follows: TGTGCCAGCAGCGCAACTCTCGGGGGGTCCCAGGAGCAGTTCTTC. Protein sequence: CASSATLGGSQEQFF.

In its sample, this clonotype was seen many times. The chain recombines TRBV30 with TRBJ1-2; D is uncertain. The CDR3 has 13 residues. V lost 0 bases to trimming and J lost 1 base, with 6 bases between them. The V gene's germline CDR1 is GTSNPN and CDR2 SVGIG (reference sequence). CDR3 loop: CAWSVVVNYGYTF. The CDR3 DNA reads TGTGCCTGGAGTGTTGTGGTTAACTATGGCTACACCTTC.

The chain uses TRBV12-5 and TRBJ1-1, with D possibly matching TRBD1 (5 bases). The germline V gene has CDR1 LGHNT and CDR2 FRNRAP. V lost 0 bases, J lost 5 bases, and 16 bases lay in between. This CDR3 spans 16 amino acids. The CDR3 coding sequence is TGTGCTAGTGGTTTGGTACTCCCAACGGGGGGAACTGAAGCTTTCTTT. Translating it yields CASGLVLPTGGTEAFF.

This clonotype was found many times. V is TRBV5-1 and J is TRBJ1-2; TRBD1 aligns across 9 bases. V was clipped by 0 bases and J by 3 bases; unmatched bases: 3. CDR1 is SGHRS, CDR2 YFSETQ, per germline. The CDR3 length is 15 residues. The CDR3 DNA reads TGCGCCAGCAGCTTGGATGGGACAGGGCACTATGGCTACACCTTC. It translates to CASSLDGTGHYGYTF.

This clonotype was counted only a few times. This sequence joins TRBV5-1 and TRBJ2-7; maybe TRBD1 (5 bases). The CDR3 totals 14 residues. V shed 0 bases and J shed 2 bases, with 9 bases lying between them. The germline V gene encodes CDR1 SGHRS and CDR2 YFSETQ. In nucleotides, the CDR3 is TGCGCCAGCAGCTTGGCCCAGGGCACCTACGAGCAGTACTTC. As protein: CASSLAQGTYEQYF.

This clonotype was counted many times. CDR3 loop: CSATGPYEQYF. The CDR3 DNA reads as TGCAGTGCTACCGGGCCCTACGAGCAGTACTTC. The chain is built from TRBV20-1 and TRBJ2-7; no definite D call. In germline, CDR1 is DFQATT, CDR2 SNEGSKA (reference sequence). The CDR3 is 11 amino acids. V was clipped by 4 bases and J by 2 bases, with 6 bases between them.

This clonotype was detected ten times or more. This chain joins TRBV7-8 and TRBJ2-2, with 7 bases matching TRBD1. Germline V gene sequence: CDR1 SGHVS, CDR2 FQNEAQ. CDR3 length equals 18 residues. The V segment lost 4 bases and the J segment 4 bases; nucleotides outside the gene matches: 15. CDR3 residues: CASSSPTRTGPGTGELFF. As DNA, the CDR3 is TGTGCCAGCAGCTCCCCAACTCGGACAGGACCGGGCACCGGGGAGCTGTTTTTT.

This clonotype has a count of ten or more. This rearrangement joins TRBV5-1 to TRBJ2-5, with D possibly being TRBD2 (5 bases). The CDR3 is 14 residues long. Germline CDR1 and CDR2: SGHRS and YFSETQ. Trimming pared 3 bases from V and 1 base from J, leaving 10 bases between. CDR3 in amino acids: CASSSSGLQETQYF. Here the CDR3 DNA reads TGCGCCAGCAGCTCGTCTGGACTCCAAGAGACCCAGTACTTC.

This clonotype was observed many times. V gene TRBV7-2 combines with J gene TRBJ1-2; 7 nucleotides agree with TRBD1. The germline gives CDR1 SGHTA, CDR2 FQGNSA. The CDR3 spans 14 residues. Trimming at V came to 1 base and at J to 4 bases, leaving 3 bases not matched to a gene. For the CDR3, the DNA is TGTGCCAGCAGCTTAGGACAGGGAATCTATGGCTACACCTTC. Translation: CASSLGQGIYGYTF.

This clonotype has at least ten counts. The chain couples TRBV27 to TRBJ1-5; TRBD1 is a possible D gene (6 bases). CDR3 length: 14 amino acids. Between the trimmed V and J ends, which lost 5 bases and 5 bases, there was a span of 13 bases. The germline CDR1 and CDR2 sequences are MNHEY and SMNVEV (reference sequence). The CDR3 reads CASSPGGADQPQHF. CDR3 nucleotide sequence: TGTGCCAGCAGTCCCGGGGGGGCGGATCAGCCCCAGCATTTT.

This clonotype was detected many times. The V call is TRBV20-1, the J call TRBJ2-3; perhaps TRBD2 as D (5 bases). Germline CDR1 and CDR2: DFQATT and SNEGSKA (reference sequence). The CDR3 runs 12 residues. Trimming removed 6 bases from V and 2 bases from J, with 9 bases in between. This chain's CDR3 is CSAPLATDTQYF. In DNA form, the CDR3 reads TGCAGTGCCCCCCTAGCCACAGATACGCAGTATTTT.